The source of this T cell receptor beta chain is a study of CD8+CD57+ T cells in acquired aplastic anemia. Study in general: Across the sorted CD4+ and CD8+ cells, DNA amounts averaged 3.2 ug.

Investigators profiled TCR beta VDJ and CDR3 from genomic DNA template. TCRdb re-derived calls from the reads in MiXCR, one entry per CDR3 protein. The sample shows 190,000 or so distinct CDR3 sequences, approximately 52% of them seen only once. All sequencing subjects had displayed CD8+CD57+ cell expansion on flow cytometry. The CDR3 covers 16 residues. V was pared by 0 bases and J by 7 bases, with 10 bases of the junction left unmatched. In germline, CDR1 is SGHNT, CDR2 YYREEE (reference sequence). The origin of this receptor is a human donor with aplastic anemia. The genes are TRBV5-4 and TRBJ2-1; 7 nucleotides align to TRBD2. Input material: sorted CD4+, CD8+, or CD8+CD57+ T cells (not recorded which) from PBMCs. In DNA, the CDR3 is TGTGCCAGCAGCTTGGGGGGAGGGAAGACAACAAATGAGCAGTTCTTC. As protein: CASSLGGGKTTNEQFF.